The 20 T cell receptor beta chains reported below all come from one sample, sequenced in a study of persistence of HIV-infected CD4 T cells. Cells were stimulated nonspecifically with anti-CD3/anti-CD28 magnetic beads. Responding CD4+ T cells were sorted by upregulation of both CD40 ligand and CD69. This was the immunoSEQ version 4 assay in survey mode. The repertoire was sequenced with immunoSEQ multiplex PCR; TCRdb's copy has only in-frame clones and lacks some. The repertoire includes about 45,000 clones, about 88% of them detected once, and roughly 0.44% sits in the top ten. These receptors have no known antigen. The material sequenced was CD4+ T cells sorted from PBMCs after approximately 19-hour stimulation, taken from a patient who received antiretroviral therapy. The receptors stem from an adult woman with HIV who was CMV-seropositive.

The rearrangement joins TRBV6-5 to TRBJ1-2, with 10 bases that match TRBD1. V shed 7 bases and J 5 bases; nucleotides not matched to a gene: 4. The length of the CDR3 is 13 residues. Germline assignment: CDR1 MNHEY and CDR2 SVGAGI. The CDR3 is CASKMGQGYGYTF. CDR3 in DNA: TGTGCCAGCAAGATGGGACAGGGGTATGGCTACACCTTC.

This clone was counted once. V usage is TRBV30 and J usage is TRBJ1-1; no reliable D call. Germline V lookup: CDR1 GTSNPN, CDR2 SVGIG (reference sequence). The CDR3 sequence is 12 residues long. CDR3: CAWVRQNTEAFF. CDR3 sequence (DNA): TGTGCTTGGGTGAGGCAGAACACTGAAGCTTTCTTT.

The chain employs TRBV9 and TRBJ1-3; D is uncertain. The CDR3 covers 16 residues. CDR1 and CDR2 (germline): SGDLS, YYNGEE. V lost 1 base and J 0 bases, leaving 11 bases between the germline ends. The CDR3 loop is CASSVTPAVSGNTIYF. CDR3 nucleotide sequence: TGTGCCAGCAGCGTAACTCCCGCCGTCTCTGGAAACACCATATATTTT.

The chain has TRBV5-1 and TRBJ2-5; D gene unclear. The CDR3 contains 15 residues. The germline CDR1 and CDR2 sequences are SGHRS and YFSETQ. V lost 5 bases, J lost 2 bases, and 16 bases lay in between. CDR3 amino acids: CASSLRWPEQETQYF. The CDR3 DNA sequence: TGCGCCAGCAGTCTACGCTGGCCCGAACAAGAGACCCAGTACTTC.

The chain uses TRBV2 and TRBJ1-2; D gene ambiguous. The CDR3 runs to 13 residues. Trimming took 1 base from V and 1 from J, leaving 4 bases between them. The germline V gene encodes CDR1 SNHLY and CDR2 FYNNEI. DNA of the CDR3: TGTGCCAGCAGTGAAGTGGGTAACTATGGCTACACCTTC. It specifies CASSEVGNYGYTF.

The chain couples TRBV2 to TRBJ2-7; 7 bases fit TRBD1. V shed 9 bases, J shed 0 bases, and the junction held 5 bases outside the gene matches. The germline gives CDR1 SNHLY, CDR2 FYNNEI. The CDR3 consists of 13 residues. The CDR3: CASQGQASYEQYF. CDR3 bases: TGTGCCAGTCAAGGACAGGCCTCCTACGAGCAGTACTTC.

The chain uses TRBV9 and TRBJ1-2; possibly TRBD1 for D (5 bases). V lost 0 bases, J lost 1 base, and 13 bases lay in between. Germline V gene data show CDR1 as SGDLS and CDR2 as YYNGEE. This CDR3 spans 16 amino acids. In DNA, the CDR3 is TGTGCCAGCAGCGTAGCTTTGACAGAATATAACTATGGCTACACCTTC. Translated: CASSVALTEYNYGYTF. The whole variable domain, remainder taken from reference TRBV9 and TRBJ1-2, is DSGVTQTPKHLITATGQRVTLRCSPRSGDLSVYWYQQSLDQGLQFLIQYYNGEERAKGNILERFSAQQFPDLHSELNLSSLELGDSALYFCASSVALTEYNYGYTFGSGTRLTVV.

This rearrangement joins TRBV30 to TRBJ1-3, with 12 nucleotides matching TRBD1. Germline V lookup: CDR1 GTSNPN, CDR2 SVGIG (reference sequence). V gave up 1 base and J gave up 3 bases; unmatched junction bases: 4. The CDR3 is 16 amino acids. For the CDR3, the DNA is TGTGCCTGGAGTGGGGGACAGGGGGCCAGTGGAAACACCATATATTTT. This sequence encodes CAWSGGQGASGNTIYF. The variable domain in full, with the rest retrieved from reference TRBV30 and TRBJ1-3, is SQTIHQWPATLVQPVGSPLSLECTVEGTSNPNLYWYRQAAGRGLQLLFYSVGIGQISSEVPQNLSASRPQDRQFILSSKKLLLSDSGFYLCAWSGGQGASGNTIYFGEGSWLTVV.

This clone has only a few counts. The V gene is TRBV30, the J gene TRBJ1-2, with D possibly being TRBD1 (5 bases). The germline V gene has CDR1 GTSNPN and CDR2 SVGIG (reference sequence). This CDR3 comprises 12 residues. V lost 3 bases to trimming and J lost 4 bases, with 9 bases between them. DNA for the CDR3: TGTGCCTGGAGCAGGGTTGGCTATGGCTACACCTTC. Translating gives CAWSRVGYGYTF.

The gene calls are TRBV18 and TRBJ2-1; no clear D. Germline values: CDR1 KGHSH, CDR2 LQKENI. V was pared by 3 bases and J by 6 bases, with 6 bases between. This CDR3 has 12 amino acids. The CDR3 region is CASSPDINEQFF. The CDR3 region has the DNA TGTGCCAGCTCACCTGATATCAATGAGCAGTTCTTC. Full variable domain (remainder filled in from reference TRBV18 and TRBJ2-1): NAGVMQNPRHLVRRRGQEARLRCSPMKGHSHVYWYRQLPEEGLKFMVYLQKENIIDESGMPKERFSAEFPKEGPSILRIQQVVRGDSAAYFCASSPDINEQFFGPGTRLTVL.

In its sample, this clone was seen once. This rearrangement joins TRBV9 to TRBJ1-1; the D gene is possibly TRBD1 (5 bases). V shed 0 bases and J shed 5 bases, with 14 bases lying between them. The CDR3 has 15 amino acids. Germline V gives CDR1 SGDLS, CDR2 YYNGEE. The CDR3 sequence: CASSVVERGKTEAFF. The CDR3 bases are TGTGCCAGCAGCGTAGTCGAGCGGGGGAAAACTGAAGCTTTCTTT.

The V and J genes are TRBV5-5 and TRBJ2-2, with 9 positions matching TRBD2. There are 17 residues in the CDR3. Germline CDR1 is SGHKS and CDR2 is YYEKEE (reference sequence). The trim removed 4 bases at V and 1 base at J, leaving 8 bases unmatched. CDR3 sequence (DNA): TGTGCCAGCAGCCATACCAGCGGGGGGCAGAACACCGGGGAGCTGTTTTTT. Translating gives CASSHTSGGQNTGELFF.

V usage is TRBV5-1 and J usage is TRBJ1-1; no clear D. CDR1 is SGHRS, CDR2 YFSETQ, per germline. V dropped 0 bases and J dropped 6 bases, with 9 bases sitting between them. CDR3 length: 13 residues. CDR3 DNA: TGCGCCAGCAGCTTGGGTTCGAGTTCTGAAGCTTTCTTT. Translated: CASSLGSSSEAFF.

The CDR3 nucleotides read TGTGCCAGCAGCCAAGACTTGACAGGGGATCGCGGCTACACCTTC. Its translation: CASSQDLTGDRGYTF. The V gene is TRBV3-1 (or the pseudogene TRBV3-2), the J gene TRBJ1-2, with 8 bases lining up with TRBD1. Germline CDR1 and CDR2: LGHDT and YNNKEL (reference sequence). There are 15 residues in the CDR3. V lost 0 bases and J lost 8; bases outside the gene matches: 8.

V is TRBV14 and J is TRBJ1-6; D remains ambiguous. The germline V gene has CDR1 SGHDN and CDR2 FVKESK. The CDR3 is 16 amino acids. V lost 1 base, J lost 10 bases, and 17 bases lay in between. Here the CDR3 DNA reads TGTGCCAGCAGCCAAGGGGCGCGGAGTCGAGAATCACCCCTCCACTTT. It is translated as CASSQGARSRESPLHF.

DNA of the CDR3: TGTGCCAGCTCACCCGAGACAGCTTATGGCTACACCTTC. Translation gives CASSPETAYGYTF. This chain links TRBV18 with TRBJ1-2; D possibly corresponds to TRBD1 (5 bases). The CDR3 is made up of 13 amino acids. Looked up from germline, CDR1 is KGHSH and CDR2 is LQKENI. V lost 3 bases and J 5 bases, leaving 10 bases between the germline ends.

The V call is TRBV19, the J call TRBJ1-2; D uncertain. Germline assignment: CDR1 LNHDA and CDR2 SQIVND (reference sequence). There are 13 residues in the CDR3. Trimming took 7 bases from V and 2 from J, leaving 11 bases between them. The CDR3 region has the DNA TGTGCCAGTAAGTCAGGATTCAACTATGGCTACACCTTC. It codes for CASKSGFNYGYTF.

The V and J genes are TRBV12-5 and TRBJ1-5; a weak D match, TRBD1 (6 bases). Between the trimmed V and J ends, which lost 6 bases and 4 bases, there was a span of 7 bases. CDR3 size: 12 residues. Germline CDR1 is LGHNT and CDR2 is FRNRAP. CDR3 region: CASGTGNQPQHF. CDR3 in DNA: TGTGCTAGTGGGACAGGAAATCAGCCCCAGCATTTT.

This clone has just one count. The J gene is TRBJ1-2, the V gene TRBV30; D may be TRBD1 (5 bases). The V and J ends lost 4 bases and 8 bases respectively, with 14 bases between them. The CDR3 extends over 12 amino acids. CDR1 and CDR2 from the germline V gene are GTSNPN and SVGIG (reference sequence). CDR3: CAWKRGMSGYTF. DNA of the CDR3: TGTGCCTGGAAGAGGGGTATGTCCGGCTACACCTTC.

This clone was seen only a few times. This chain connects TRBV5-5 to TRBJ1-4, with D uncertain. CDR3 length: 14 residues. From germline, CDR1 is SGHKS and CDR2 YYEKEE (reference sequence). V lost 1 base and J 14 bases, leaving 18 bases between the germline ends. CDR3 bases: TGTGCCAGCAGCTTGAGAGGTTTTAATGCAGTGCTGTTTTTT. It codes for CASSLRGFNAVLFF.